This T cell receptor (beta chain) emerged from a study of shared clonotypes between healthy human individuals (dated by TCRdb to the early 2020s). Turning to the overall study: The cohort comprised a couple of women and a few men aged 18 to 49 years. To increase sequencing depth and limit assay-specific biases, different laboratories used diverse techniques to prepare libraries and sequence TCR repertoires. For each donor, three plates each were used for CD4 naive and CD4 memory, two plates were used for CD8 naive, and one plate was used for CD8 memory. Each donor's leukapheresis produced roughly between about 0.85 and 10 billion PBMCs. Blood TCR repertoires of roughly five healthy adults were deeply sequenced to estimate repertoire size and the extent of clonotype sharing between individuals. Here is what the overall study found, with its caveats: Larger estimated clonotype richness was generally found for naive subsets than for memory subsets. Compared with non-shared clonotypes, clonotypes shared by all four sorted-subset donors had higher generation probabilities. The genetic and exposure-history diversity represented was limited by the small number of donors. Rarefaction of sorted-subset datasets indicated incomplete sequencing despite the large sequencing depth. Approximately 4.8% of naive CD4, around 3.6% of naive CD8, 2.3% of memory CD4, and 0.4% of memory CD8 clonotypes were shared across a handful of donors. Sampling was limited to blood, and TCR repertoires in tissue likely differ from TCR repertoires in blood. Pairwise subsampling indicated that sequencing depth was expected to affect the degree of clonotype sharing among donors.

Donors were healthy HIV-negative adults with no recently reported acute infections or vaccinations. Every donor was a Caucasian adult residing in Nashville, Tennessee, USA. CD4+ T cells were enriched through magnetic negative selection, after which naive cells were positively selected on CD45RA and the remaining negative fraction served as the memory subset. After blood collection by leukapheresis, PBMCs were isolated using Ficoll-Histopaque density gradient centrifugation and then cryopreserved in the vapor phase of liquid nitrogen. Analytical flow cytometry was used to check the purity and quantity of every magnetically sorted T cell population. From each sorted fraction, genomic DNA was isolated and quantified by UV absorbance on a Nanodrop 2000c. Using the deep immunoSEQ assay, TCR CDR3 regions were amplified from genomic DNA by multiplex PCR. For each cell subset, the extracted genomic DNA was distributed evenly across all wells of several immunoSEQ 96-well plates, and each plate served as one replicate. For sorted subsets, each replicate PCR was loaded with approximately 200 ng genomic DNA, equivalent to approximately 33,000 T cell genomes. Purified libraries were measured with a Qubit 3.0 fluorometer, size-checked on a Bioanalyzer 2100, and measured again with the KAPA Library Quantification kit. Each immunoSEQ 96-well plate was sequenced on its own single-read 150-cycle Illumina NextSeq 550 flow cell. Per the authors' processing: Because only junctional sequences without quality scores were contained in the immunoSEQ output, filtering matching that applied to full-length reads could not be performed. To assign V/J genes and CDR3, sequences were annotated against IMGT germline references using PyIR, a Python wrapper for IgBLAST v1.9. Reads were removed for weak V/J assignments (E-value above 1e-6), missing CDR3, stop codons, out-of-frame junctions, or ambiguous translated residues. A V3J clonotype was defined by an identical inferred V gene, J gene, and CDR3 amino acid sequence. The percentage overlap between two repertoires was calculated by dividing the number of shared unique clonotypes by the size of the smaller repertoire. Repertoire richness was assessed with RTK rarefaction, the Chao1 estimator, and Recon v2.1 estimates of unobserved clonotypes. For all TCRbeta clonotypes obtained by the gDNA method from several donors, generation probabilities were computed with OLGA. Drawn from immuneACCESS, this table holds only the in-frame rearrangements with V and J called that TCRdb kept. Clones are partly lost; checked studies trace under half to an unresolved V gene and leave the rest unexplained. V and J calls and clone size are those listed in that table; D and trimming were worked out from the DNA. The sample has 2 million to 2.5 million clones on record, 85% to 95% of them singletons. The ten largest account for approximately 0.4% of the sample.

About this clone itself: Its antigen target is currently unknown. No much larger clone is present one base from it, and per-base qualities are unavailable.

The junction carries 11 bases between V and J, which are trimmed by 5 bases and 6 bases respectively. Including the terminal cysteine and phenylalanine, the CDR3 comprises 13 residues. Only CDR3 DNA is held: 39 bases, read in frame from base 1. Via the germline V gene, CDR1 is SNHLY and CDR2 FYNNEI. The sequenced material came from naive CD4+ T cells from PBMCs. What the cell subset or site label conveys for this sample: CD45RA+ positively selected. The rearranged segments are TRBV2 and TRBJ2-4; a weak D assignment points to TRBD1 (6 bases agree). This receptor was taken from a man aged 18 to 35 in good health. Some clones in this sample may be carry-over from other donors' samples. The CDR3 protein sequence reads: CASSTGWRNIQYF. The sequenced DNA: TGTGCCAGCAGTACAGGGTGGAGAAACATTCAGTACTTC. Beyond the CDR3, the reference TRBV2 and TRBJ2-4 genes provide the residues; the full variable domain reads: EPEVTQTPSHQVTQMGQEVILRCVPISNHLYFYWYRQILGQKVEFLVSFYNNEISEKSEIFDDQFSVERPDGSNFTLKIRSTKLEDSAMYFCASSTGWRNIQYFGAGTRLSVL.